Shown below are 10 T cell receptor beta chains from a single sample sequenced in a study of blood T cells in healthy people across ages. For the second PCR, which ran for about 6 to 11 cycles, a sample-barcoded 5' primer and a J-beta primer mix were used. MiXCR, run by TCRdb on the 5' RACE reads, gives a single entry per CDR3 protein. The sample consists of more than 900,000 distinct CDR3 sequences, almost 25% of them appearing once. These data also formed part of another study, on T cells of mothers and their children.

The source material was blood. These receptors were collected from a girl aged 2-9 years in good health.

V usage is TRBV12-3 or TRBV12-4 and J usage is TRBJ1-1, with D hard to call. With 4 bases removed from V and 0 bases from J, the gap between germline ends came to 12 bases. This CDR3 is 15 amino acids long. The CDR3 loop reads CASSSSGSVNTEAFF. Here the CDR3 DNA reads TGTGCCAGCAGTTCGTCCGGGTCAGTGAACACTGAAGCTTTCTTT.

Worth noting for this clonotype: The junction shows a germline mismatch at one end, possibly a read error. The rearrangement joins TRBV6-5 to TRBJ1-1; 7 bases line up with TRBD1. This CDR3 contains 21 residues. Per the germline V gene, CDR1 is MNHEY and CDR2 is SVGAGI. CDR3 DNA sequence: TGTGCCGGCAGTTACCAGATAGACAGGGAAGGAACACTGAGCATGAACACTGAAGCTTTCTTT. It specifies CAGSYQIDREGTLSMNTEAFF.

This clonotype was seen more than once but under ten times. The chain employs TRBV3-1 and TRBJ2-3, with 10 nucleotides matching TRBD2. Germline V gene lookup returns CDR1 LGHDT and CDR2 YNNKEL (reference sequence). Germline trimming cut 2 bases from V and 6 bases from J; bases unmatched to any gene: 11. The CDR3 length is 17 residues. In nucleotides, the CDR3 is TGTGCCAGCAGCCAAAGAGCGGGAGGGCCTCTTCAGGATACGCAGTATTTT. This encodes CASSQRAGGPLQDTQYF.

Only a few counts were recorded for this clonotype. V and J are TRBV28 and TRBJ2-4, with D tentatively TRBD2 (5 bases). The CDR3 is 16 amino acids. Germline V gene sequence: CDR1 MDHEN, CDR2 SYDVKM. The ends were cut back, 6 bases at V and 0 bases at J, with 15 bases in the middle. The CDR3 nucleotides are TGTGCCAGCAGCCCCGGGGATTTCCTAGCCAAAAACATTCAGTACTTC. It specifies CASSPGDFLAKNIQYF.

The V gene is TRBV29-1, the J gene TRBJ1-5; TRBD1 aligns across 7 bases. The CDR3 runs to 15 residues. Germline trimming cut 4 bases from V and 4 bases from J; bases unmatched to any gene: 10. CDR1 SQVTM and CDR2 ANQGSEA come from the germline V gene. CDR3 sequence: CSVATGAGKNQPQHF. CDR3 nucleotide sequence: TGCAGCGTTGCAACAGGGGCGGGGAAAAATCAGCCCCAGCATTTT.

The J gene is TRBJ2-5, the V gene TRBV2; D is uncertain. Germline assignment: CDR1 SNHLY and CDR2 FYNNEI. Trimming pared 1 base from V and 7 bases from J, leaving 16 bases between. The CDR3 sequence is 15 residues long. CDR3 amino acids: CASSEEAENPGTQYF. The CDR3 region has the DNA TGTGCCAGCAGTGAAGAGGCAGAGAACCCAGGGACCCAGTACTTC. The entire variable domain, with the rest obtained from reference TRBV2 and TRBJ2-5, is as follows: EPEVTQTPSHQVTQMGQEVILRCVPISNHLYFYWYRQILGQKVEFLVSFYNNEISEKSEIFDDQFSVERPDGSNFTLKIRSTKLEDSAMYFCASSEEAENPGTQYFGPGTRLLVL.

The V gene is TRBV20-1, the J gene TRBJ2-5; D is undetermined. The J call could be wrong; TRBJ2-7 is a better fit for the DNA end. The germline V gene has CDR1 DFQATT and CDR2 SNEGSKA (reference sequence). The CDR3 runs 14 residues. The CDR3 sequence is CSARDVGASYEQYF. CDR3 bases: TGCAGTGCTAGAGATGTCGGCGCCTCCTACGAGCAGTACTTC.

This clonotype turned up a few times. The gene calls are TRBV5-1 and TRBJ2-7, with D possibly being TRBD1 (6 bases). The V end lost 5 bases, the J end lost 2 bases, and 11 bases lay between the germline ends. Germline loops: CDR1 SGHRS, CDR2 YFSETQ. This CDR3 comprises 13 residues. CDR3: CASRGQTPYEQYF. The CDR3 region has the DNA TGCGCCAGCAGAGGACAGACTCCCTACGAGCAGTACTTC. The full variable domain, in which reference TRBV5-1 and TRBJ2-7 provide the parts outside the CDR3, is KAGVTQTPRYLIKTRGQQVTLSCSPISGHRSVSWYQQTPGQGLQFLFEYFSETQRNKGNFPGRFSGRQFSNSRSEMNVSTLELGDSALYLCASRGQTPYEQYFGPGTRLTVT.

CDR3 sequence reads: CASSPSGGGNTGELFF. CDR3 DNA sequence: TGTGCCAGCAGTCCGTCAGGCGGAGGGAACACCGGGGAGCTGTTTTTT. J is TRBJ2-2 and V is TRBV11-3; possibly TRBD2 for D (5 bases). Trimming shortened V by 6 bases and J by 1 base, and 15 bases separated the two germline ends. This CDR3 has 16 residues. Germline V lookup: CDR1 SGHNT, CDR2 YENEEA.

DNA of the CDR3: TGCAGTGCCGTCTCGGGGGGGAACACTGAAGCTTTCTTT. Translation gives CSAVSGGNTEAFF. The genes are TRBV20-1 and TRBJ1-1; D is perhaps TRBD1 (5 bases). Germline assignment: CDR1 DFQATT and CDR2 SNEGSKA (reference sequence). CDR3 length: 13 amino acids. Deletions cut 6 bases from V and 1 base from J, with 12 bases between.